This T cell receptor beta chain came from a study of vaccination and CD4 T cells after COVID-19. Background on the study: The authors used overlapping spike peptides from SARS-CoV-2, HCoV-NL63, HCoV-OC43 and HCoV-229E to stimulate cells.

The treatment was: 10-day PBMC culture with coronavirus spike peptide pools or control peptides (ViraFEST assay). As concerns this clonotype: Its cognate antigen is unknown.

Trimming cost V 3 bases and J 4 bases, with 16 bases left between them. CDR3 length: 16 residues. In germline, CDR1 is LNHDA, CDR2 SQIVND (reference sequence). Cultured CD4+ T cell DNA underwent sequencing with the Oncomine TCR Beta short-read assay. TCRdb redid the calling of the PCR reads with MiXCR, one entry per CDR3 protein. This sample carries tens of thousands of distinct CDR3 sequences, 40% to 45% of them seen once, and the ten largest clones take 2.5% to 3%. This clonotype originated in a human donor who had recovered from COVID-19. Material: CD4+ T cells from blood, cultured in vitro, obtained after SARS-CoV-2 vaccination. The genes are TRBV19 and TRBJ1-5; D uncertain. The CDR3 spells CASSIELGLGNQPQHF. The CDR3 region has the DNA TGTGCCAGTAGTATCGAGTTAGGCCTCGGAAATCAGCCCCAGCATTTT.